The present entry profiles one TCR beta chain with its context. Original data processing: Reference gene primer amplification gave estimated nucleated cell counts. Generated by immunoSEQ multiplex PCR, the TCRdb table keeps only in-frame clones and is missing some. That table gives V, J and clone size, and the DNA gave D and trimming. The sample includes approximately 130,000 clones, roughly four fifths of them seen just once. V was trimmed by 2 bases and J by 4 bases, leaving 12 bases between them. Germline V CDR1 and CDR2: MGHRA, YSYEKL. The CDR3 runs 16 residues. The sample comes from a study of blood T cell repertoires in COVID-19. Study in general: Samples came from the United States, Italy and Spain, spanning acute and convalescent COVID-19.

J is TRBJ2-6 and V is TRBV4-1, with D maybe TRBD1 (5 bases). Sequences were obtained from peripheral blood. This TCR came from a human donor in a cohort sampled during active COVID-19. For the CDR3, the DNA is TGCGCCAGCAGCCAAACCTGGGGCCGCGGGGCCAACGTCCTGACTTTC. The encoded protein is CASSQTWGRGANVLTF.